The sequence of this T cell receptor (beta chain) was determined in a study of beta chain features in type 1 diabetes. Study-wide context: Patients shared similar age, gender and cell yields with healthy donors.

CDR3 length: 16 residues. The entirety of the isolated RNA underwent reverse transcription, so expressed TCRB transcripts were sequenced. Approximately 3.6 million reads per sample were averaged for naive, central memory and regulatory samples. Sequencing was performed with immunoSEQ multiplex PCR; in TCRdb, only in-frame clones are kept and a portion is missing. The sample lists over 150,000 clones, 10% seen once, with more than 0.4% in the top ten. Study-level findings and limits: Type 1 diabetes patients had moderately but significantly shorter TCRB CDR3s in all four CD4+ subsets. It was not settled here whether HLA type affects TCRB rearrangement.

This clone was recorded a few times. What it binds is unknown. The V call is TRBV1, the J call TRBJ1-1. TRBV1 is tagged as a pseudogene. Sequencing input: central memory CD4+ T cells from blood. This receptor was obtained from a man aged 25-45 years with type 1 diabetes. The CDR3 is CTSSQDVPGPITEAFF. The CDR3 DNA sequence: TGCACCAGCAGCCAAGATGTGCCGGGTCCAATCACTGAAGCTTTCTTT.